This T cell receptor beta chain is drawn from a study of cytomegalovirus exposure and HLA in healthy donors (dated by TCRdb to 2016 to 2017). As for the study more broadly: According to a later analysis, one platform produced both the roughly 120 validation repertoires and the 666 repertoires of the first cohort. The study aimed to test whether cataloging public T cell receptors could reveal signatures of past pathogen exposure. A separate validation cohort of more than 100 different subjects was used in addition to the 666-subject first cohort. To predict cytomegalovirus infection status, the study combined high-throughput TCR immunosequencing, statistical association of individual TCRs with disease status, and machine learning. General conclusions and limits of the study: Of the cluster scores, approximately 95% were above 0 in a later analysis, which found that TCRs clustered in the first cohort also tended to co-occur in the 95 to 150 validation repertoires. The study listed 150 to 200 TCR beta chains as associated with cytomegalovirus. The validation cohort had no HLA typing available for a later analysis, so co-occurrence within that cohort was assessed over all 120 or so repertoires. While some public TCRs were present in many individuals, most TCR sequences turned up only very rarely across donors. The authors suggested that the approach could potentially be extended to other disease states and immunological phenotypes. In both the original and validation cohorts, the classifier was reported to diagnose cytomegalovirus status with high specificity and sensitivity. Three of the identified cytomegalovirus-associated TCR beta chains were confirmed in vitro to be specific for cytomegalovirus antigens.

Preparation of the library involved the immunoSEQ multiplex PCR assay. Under the source paper's analysis protocol: A statistical classification framework was built for diagnosing cytomegalovirus status from the catalog of TCR beta chain sequences. Here the immuneACCESS table is served through TCRdb, limited to in-frame sequences with V and J called. Missing clones are a known gap in these copies; in checked studies unresolved V genes cover under half, and the rest lacks a known reason. That table supplies the V and J calls and clone size; D and trimming were determined from the DNA. This sample lists approximately 210,000 clones; about 91% were detected once. Roughly 3% of the sample is held by the ten biggest clonotypes. This clone was seen only once. Its cognate antigen has yet to be identified. No base quality information exists; no much larger clone differs at one position. V drops 6 bases and J drops 4 bases, leaving 16 bases in between. From the cysteine up to the phenylalanine, the CDR3 has a length of 14 residues. The retained sequence is limited to the CDR3, 42 bases, with the frame set at the first base. In the germline V gene, CDR1 corresponds to SGHDT and CDR2 to YYEEEE.

Donors formed part of the validation cohort, which comprised 95 to 150 subjects and was distinct from the first cohort of under 850 subjects. The chain is encoded by TRBV5-6 joined to TRBJ1-1; TRBD1 might be the D gene, on 5 matching bases. The source is a woman aged 18 to 35 in good health and CMV-seronegative. The sample comprised PBMCs. The CDR3 reads CASTPRYGGTEAFF. The bases are TGTGCCAGCACTCCCAGGTACGGGGGCACTGAAGCTTTCTTT. The entire variable domain, with the stretches around the CDR3 drawn from the reference TRBV5-6 and TRBJ1-1 proteins, is DAGVTQSPTHLIKTRGQQVTLRCSPKSGHDTVSWYQQALGQGPQFIFQYYEEEERQRGNFPDRFSGHQFPNYSSELNVNALLLGDSALYLCASTPRYGGTEAFFGQGTRLTVV.